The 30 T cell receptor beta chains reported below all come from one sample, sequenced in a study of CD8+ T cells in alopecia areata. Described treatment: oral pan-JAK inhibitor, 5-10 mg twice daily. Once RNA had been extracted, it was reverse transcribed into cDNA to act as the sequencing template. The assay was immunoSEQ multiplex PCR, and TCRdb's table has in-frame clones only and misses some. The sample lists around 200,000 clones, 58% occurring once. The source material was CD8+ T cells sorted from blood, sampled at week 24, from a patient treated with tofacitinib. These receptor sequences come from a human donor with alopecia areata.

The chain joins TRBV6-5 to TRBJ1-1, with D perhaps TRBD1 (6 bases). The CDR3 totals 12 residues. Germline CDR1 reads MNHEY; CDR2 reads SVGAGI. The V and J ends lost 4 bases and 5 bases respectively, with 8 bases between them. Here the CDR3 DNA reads TGTGCCAGCAGTTCCAGGGGTACTGAAGCTTTCTTT. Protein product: CASSSRGTEAFF.

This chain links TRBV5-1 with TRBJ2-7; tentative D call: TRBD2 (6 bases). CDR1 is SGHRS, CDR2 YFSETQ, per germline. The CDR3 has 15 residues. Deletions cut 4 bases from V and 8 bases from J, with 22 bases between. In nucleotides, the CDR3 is TGCGCCAGCAGCCGCTGGGGGGAGGCTATTATCAAGCAGTACTTC. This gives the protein CASSRWGEAIIKQYF.

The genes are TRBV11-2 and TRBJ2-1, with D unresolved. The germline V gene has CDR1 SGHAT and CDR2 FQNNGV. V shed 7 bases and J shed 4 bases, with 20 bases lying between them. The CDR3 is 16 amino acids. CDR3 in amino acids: CASTQPARSSYNEQFF. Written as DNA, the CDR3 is TGTGCCAGCACCCAGCCAGCGCGGTCGTCTTACAATGAGCAGTTCTTC.

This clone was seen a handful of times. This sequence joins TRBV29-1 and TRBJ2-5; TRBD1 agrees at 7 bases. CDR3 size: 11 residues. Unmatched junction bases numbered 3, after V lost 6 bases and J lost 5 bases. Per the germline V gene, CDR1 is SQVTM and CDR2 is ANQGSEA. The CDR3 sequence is CSVDRIETQYF. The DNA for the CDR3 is TGCAGCGTGGACAGGATCGAGACCCAGTACTTC.

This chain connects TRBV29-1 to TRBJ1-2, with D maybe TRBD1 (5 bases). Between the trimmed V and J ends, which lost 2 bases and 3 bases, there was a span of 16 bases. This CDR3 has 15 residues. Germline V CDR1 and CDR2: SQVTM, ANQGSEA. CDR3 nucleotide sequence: TGCAGCGTTGAAACTGGGGGGTCGACTTACTATGGCTACACCTTC. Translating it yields CSVETGGSTYYGYTF.

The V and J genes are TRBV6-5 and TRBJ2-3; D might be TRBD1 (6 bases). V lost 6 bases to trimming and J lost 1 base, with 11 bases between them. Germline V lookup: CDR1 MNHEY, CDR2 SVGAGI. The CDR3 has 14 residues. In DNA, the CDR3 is TGTGCCAGCAGGGAACAGGGAGGCACAGATACGCAGTATTTT. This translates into CASREQGGTDTQYF.

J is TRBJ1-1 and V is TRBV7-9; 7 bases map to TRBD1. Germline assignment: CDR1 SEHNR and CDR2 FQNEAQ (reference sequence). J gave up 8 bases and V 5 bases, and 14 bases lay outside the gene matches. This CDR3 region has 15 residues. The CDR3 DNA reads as TGTGCCAGCAGCGAGGGACAGAGCAACACTGGGGAAGCTTTCTTT. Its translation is CASSEGQSNTGEAFF.

In DNA form, the CDR3 reads TGTGCCAGCGTCCAAGGATCCGATGAGCAGTTCTTC. Protein product: CASVQGSDEQFF. This rearrangement joins TRBV6-6 to TRBJ2-1; D is uncertain. The CDR3 totals 12 residues. Trimming stripped 8 bases from V and 8 bases from J, with 13 bases between. Germline assignment: CDR1 MNHNY and CDR2 SVGAGI (reference sequence).

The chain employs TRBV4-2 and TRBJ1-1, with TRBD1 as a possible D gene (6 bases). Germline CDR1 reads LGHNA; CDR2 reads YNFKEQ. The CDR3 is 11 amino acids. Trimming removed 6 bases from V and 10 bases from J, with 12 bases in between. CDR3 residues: CASSPGGGAFF. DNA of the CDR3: TGTGCCAGCAGTCCCGGAGGGGGAGCTTTCTTT.

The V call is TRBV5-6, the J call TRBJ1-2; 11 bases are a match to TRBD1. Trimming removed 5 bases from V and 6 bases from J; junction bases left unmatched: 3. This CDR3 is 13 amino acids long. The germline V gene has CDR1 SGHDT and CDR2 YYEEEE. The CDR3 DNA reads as TGTGCCAGCAGTAGGACAGGGGGCGATGGCTACACCTTC. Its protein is CASSRTGGDGYTF.

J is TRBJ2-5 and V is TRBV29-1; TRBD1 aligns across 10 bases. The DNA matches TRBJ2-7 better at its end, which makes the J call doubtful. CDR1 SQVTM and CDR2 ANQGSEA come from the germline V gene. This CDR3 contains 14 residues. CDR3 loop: CSVGRDRGGYEQYF. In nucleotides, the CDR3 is TGCAGCGTTGGCCGGGACAGGGGAGGCTACGAGCAGTACTTC.

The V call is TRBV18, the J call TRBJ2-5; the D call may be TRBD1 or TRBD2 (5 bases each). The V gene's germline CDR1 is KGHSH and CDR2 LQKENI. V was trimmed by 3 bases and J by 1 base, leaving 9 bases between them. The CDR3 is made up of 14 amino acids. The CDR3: CASSPGTAQETQYF. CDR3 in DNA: TGTGCCAGCTCACCCGGGACGGCCCAAGAGACCCAGTACTTC.

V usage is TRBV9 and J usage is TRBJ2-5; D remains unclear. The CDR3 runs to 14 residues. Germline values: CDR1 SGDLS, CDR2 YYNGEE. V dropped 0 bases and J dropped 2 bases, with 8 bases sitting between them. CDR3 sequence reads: CASSVEGTQETQYF. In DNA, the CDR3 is TGTGCCAGCAGCGTAGAGGGCACTCAAGAGACCCAGTACTTC.

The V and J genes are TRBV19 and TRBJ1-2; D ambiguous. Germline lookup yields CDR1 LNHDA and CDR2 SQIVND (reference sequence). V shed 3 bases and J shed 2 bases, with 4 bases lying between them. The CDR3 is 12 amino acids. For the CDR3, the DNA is TGTGCCAGTAGTATGGACAACTATGGCTACACCTTC. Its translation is CASSMDNYGYTF.

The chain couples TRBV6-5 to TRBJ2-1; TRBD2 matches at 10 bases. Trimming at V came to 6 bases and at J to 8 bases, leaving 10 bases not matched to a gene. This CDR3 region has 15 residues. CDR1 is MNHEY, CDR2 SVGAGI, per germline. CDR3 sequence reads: CASSPTPSGGHEQFF. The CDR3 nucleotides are TGTGCCAGCAGCCCCACGCCTAGCGGGGGCCATGAGCAGTTCTTC.

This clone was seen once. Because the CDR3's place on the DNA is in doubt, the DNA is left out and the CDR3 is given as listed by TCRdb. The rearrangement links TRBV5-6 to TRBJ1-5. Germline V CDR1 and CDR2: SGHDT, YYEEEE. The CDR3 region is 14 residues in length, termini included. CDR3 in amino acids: CASTFGPGNQPQHF.

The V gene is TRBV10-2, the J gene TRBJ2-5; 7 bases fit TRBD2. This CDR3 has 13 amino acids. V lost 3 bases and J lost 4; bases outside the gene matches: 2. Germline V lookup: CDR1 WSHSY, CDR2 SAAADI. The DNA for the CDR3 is TGCGCCAGCAGTGAAGGGAGGGGAGAGACCCAGTACTTC. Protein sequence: CASSEGRGETQYF.

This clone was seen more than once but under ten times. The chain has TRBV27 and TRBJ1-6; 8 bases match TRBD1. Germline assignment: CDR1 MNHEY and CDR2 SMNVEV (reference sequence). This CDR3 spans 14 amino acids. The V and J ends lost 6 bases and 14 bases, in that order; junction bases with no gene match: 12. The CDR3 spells CASSRRTGSGTLHF. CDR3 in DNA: TGTGCCAGCAGCCGACGGACAGGGAGTGGCACCCTCCACTTT.

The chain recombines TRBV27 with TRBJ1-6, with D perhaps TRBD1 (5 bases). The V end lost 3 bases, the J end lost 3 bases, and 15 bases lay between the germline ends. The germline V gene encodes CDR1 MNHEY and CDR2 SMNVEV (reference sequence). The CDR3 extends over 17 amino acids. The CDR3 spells CASSFRQPHSYNSPLHF. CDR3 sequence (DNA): TGTGCCAGCAGTTTCAGACAGCCCCACAGCTATAATTCACCCCTCCACTTT.

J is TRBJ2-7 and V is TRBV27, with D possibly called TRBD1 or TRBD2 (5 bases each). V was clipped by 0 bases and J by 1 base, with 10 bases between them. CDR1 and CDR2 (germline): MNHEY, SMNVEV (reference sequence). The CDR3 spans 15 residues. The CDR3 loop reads CASSLSGTGSYEQYF. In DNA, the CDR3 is TGTGCCAGCAGTTTATCCGGGACGGGATCCTACGAGCAGTACTTC.

The CDR3 nucleotides read TGTGCCAGCAGCCAAATTCCCCTCTTCGGGACAGAGTACTACGAGCAGTACTTC. It is translated as CASSQIPLFGTEYYEQYF. The chain joins TRBV14 to TRBJ2-7; 7 positions match TRBD1. The length of the CDR3 is 18 residues. V was clipped by 2 bases and J by 3 bases; unmatched bases: 16. CDR1 and CDR2 from the germline V gene are SGHDN and FVKESK.

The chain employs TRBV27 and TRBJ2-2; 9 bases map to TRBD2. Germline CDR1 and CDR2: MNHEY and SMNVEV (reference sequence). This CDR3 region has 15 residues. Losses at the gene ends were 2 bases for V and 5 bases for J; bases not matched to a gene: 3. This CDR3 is CASSLAGGRTGELFF. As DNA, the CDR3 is TGTGCCAGCAGTTTAGCGGGGGGGCGTACCGGGGAGCTGTTTTTT.

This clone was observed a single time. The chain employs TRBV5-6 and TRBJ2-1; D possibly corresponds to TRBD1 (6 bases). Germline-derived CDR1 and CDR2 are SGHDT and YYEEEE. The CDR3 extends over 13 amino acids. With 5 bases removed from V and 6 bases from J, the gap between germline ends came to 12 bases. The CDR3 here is CASSSGTPNEQFF. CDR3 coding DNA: TGTGCCAGCAGTTCCGGGACACCCAATGAGCAGTTCTTC.

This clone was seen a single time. CDR3 in DNA: TGTGCCATCAGTGAGCTCAAGACAACCAACTATGGCTACACCTTC. This codes for CAISELKTTNYGYTF. The J gene is TRBJ1-2, the V gene TRBV10-3, with D unresolved. V lost 2 bases, J lost 2 bases, and 12 bases lay in between. Germline values: CDR1 ENHRY, CDR2 SYGVKD. The CDR3 extends over 15 amino acids.

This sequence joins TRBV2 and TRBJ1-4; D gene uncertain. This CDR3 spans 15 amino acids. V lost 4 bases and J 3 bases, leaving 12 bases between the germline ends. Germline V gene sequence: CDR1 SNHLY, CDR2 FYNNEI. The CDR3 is CASSVQPPPNEKLFF. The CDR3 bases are TGTGCCAGCAGTGTACAGCCCCCCCCTAATGAAAAACTGTTTTTT.

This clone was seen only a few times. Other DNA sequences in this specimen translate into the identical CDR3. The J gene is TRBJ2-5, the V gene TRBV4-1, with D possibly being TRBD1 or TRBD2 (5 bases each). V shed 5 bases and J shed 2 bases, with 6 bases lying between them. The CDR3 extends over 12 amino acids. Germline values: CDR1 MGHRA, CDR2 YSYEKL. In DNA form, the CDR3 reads TGCGCCAGCAGCGGGGGACAAGAGACCCAGTACTTC. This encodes CASSGGQETQYF.

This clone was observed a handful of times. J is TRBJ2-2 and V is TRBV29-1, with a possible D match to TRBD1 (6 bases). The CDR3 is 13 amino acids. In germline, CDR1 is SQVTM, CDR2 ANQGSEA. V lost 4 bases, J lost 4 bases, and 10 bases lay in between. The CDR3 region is CSVVGQTTGELFF. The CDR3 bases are TGCAGCGTTGTTGGACAGACCACCGGGGAGCTGTTTTTT.

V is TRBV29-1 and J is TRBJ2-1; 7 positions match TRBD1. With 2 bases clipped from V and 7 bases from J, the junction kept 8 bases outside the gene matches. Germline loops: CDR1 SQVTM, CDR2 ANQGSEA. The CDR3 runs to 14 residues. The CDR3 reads CSVELGGARNEQFF. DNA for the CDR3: TGCAGCGTTGAACTAGGGGGCGCGAGGAATGAGCAGTTCTTC.

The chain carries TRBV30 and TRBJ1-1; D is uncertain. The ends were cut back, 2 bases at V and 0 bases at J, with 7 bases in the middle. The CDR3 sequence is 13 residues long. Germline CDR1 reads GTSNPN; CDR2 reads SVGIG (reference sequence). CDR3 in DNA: TGTGCCTGGAGTTCCGGAATGAACACTGAAGCTTTCTTT. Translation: CAWSSGMNTEAFF.

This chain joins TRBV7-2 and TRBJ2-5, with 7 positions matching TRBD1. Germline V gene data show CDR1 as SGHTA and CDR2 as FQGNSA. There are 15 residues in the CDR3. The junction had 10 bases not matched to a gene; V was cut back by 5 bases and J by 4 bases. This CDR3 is CASSPGQLFGETQYF. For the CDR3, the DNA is TGTGCCAGCAGCCCGGGACAGCTTTTCGGAGAGACCCAGTACTTC.